Each of the 31 T cell receptor beta chains below was sequenced from the same sample in a study of blood T cell repertoires in COVID-19. Assay used: immunoSEQ multiplex PCR; TCRdb lists only in-frame clones, some missing. This table has tens of thousands of clones, about 88% appearing once. Sequences were obtained from peripheral blood. The receptors were sampled from a human donor in a cohort sampled during active COVID-19.

The DNA for the CDR3 is TGTGCCATCAGTGGAGGGCTAGCGGGGGGCAATGAGCAGTTCTTC. Residues: CAISGGLAGGNEQFF. The chain uses TRBV10-3 and TRBJ2-1; 11 bases map to TRBD2. The germline V gene encodes CDR1 ENHRY and CDR2 SYGVKD. The V gene end was trimmed by 4 bases and the J gene end by 6 bases; junction bases not matched to a gene: 5. This CDR3 has 15 amino acids.

The chain combines TRBV24-1 with TRBJ1-1, with 9 bases fitting TRBD1. V lost 3 bases and J lost 7; bases outside the gene matches: 14. The CDR3 loop spans 17 amino acids. CDR1 is KGHDR, CDR2 SFDVKD, per germline. In nucleotides, the CDR3 is TGTGCCACCAGTGATGTACAGGGGGCGCGTTTAAAGGTTGAAGCTTTCTTT. It codes for CATSDVQGARLKVEAFF.

This CDR3 reads CASSGQGDSPLHF. CDR3 in DNA: TGTGCCAGCAGCGGACAGGGGGATTCACCCCTCCACTTT. The V call is TRBV5-5, the J call TRBJ1-6, with 10 positions matching TRBD1. CDR1 and CDR2 from the germline V gene are SGHKS and YYEKEE (reference sequence). This CDR3 comprises 13 residues. V was pared by 4 bases and J by 8 bases, with 0 bases of the junction left unmatched.

The chain couples TRBV11-3 to TRBJ2-2; D is ambiguous. Germline CDR1 and CDR2: SGHNT and YENEEA. The CDR3 runs to 15 residues. Trimming left V 5 bases short and J 0 bases short, with 10 bases between. CDR3 DNA sequence: TGTGCCAGCAGCCCTCGGGTGGCGAACACCGGGGAGCTGTTTTTT. Amino acid sequence: CASSPRVANTGELFF.

This chain connects TRBV20-1 to TRBJ2-7, with no clear D. The CDR3 sequence is 10 residues long. V lost 6 bases to trimming and J lost 3 bases, with 6 bases between them. Germline CDR1 is DFQATT and CDR2 is SNEGSKA (reference sequence). As DNA, the CDR3 is TGCAGTGCCACGGTCTACGAGCAGTACTTC. This sequence encodes CSATVYEQYF.

The chain is built from TRBV11-2 and TRBJ1-3, with D uncertain. This CDR3 has 14 amino acids. CDR1 is SGHAT and CDR2 is FQNNGV in the germline V gene. V was shortened by 4 bases and J by 3 bases, with 10 bases between the two germline ends. The CDR3 nucleotides read TGTGCCAGCAGCTCTAGCGCCGGTGGAAACACCATATATTTT. Its translation: CASSSSAGGNTIYF.

The chain couples TRBV2 to TRBJ1-1; a possible D gene is TRBD1 (5 bases). The length of the CDR3 is 14 residues. Trimming removed 2 bases from V and 3 bases from J, with 10 bases in between. Germline V lookup: CDR1 SNHLY, CDR2 FYNNEI. The CDR3 region is CASSERGADTEAFF. The CDR3 DNA reads TGTGCCAGCAGTGAACGCGGGGCCGACACTGAAGCTTTCTTT.

V gene TRBV20-1 combines with J gene TRBJ1-2; TRBD1 matches at 9 bases. Germline values: CDR1 DFQATT, CDR2 SNEGSKA (reference sequence). V lost 4 bases and J lost 7; bases outside the gene matches: 7. This CDR3 region has 13 residues. CDR3 DNA: TGCAGTGCTAATGAACAGGGGGCGGGTGGCTACACCTTC. Translated, it gives CSANEQGAGGYTF.

The CDR3 DNA sequence: TGTGCCAGCAGTTTCCCTGTTTCGGGAGATCCAGATACGCAGTATTTT. Amino acid sequence: CASSFPVSGDPDTQYF. This chain connects TRBV7-9 to TRBJ2-3, with a tentative D call TRBD2 (6 bases). The CDR3 extends over 16 amino acids. Germline CDR1 and CDR2: SEHNR and FQNEAQ (reference sequence). Between the trimmed V and J ends, which lost 6 bases and 4 bases, there was a span of 20 bases.

The table lists this clone with a few counts. The chain has TRBV10-3 and TRBJ2-7, with a weak D call TRBD1 (5 bases). The CDR3 length is 13 residues. Trimming took off 7 bases at V and 0 bases at J, with 10 bases between the two ends. Germline loops: CDR1 ENHRY, CDR2 SYGVKD. The CDR3 here is CAIIDSTSYEQYF. CDR3 in DNA: TGTGCCATCATTGACAGTACCTCCTACGAGCAGTACTTC.

The table lists this clone with a few counts. This CDR3 is also generated by other DNA sequences in the sample. CDR3 bases: TGCGCCAGCAGCTTGGTAGTGGGCGAGACCCAGTACTTC. Residues: CASSLVVGETQYF. This sequence joins TRBV5-1 and TRBJ2-5, with D hard to call. V lost 0 bases and J lost 5, with 8 bases in between. The germline V gene has CDR1 SGHRS and CDR2 YFSETQ. CDR3 length: 13 amino acids.

V and J are TRBV18 and TRBJ2-1; TRBD1 matches at 7 bases. The ends lost 4 bases at V and 2 bases at J; junction bases unmatched: 11. Germline CDR1 and CDR2: KGHSH and LQKENI. The CDR3 has 17 amino acids. The CDR3 DNA follows: TGTGCCAGCTCACGATACCAATCGACAGGGACCTACAATGAGCAGTTCTTC. Residues: CASSRYQSTGTYNEQFF. Based on the CDR3 plus reference TRBV18 and TRBJ2-1, the full variable domain is NAGVMQNPRHLVRRRGQEARLRCSPMKGHSHVYWYRQLPEEGLKFMVYLQKENIIDESGMPKERFSAEFPKEGPSILRIQQVVRGDSAAYFCASSRYQSTGTYNEQFFGPGTRLTVL.

The chain is built from TRBV2 and TRBJ2-2; a weak D match, TRBD2 (6 bases). This CDR3 has 15 amino acids. V was shortened by 2 bases and J by 3 bases, with 10 bases between the two germline ends. Germline-derived CDR1 and CDR2 are SNHLY and FYNNEI. CDR3 bases: TGTGCCAGCAGTGAATTGGGACTTCACACCGGGGAGCTGTTTTTT. It codes for CASSELGLHTGELFF.

V and J are TRBV19 and TRBJ1-5; D is unclear. The CDR3 contains 15 residues. The germline gives CDR1 LNHDA, CDR2 SQIVND (reference sequence). Trimming stripped 3 bases from V and 0 bases from J, with 9 bases between. The CDR3 reads CASSITEYSNQPQHF. As DNA, the CDR3 is TGTGCCAGTAGTATCACGGAGTATAGCAATCAGCCCCAGCATTTT.

The chain uses TRBV5-1 and TRBJ2-5, with TRBD1 as a possible D gene (5 bases). V was shortened by 4 bases and J by 1 base, with 8 bases between the two germline ends. The CDR3 contains 13 residues. Germline V CDR1 and CDR2: SGHRS, YFSETQ. The CDR3 sequence is CASSRQGQETQYF. CDR3 coding DNA: TGCGCCAGCAGCCGGCAGGGCCAAGAGACCCAGTACTTC.

The V gene is TRBV6-4, the J gene TRBJ2-6, with TRBD1 as a possible D gene (6 bases). CDR1 and CDR2 from the germline V gene are MRHNA and SNTAGT. This CDR3 comprises 18 residues. V was cut by 4 bases and J by 0 bases, with 16 bases left in between. CDR3 DNA: TGTGCCAGCAGTGGAACAGGGTCCGGGGCCTCTGGGGCCAACGTCCTGACTTTC. This codes for CASSGTGSGASGANVLTF.

V is TRBV11-2 and J is TRBJ1-4; D is unresolved. This CDR3 is 15 amino acids long. Trimming removed 2 bases at V and 5 bases at J, with 12 bases between. Germline V gene sequence: CDR1 SGHAT, CDR2 FQNNGV. In nucleotides, the CDR3 is TGTGCCAGCAGCTTAAGAGGGATGGGAAATGAAAAACTGTTTTTT. Its protein product is CASSLRGMGNEKLFF.

The rearrangement uses TRBV30 and TRBJ1-1; 8 nucleotides agree with TRBD1. The CDR3 covers 13 residues. CDR1 is GTSNPN, CDR2 SVGIG, per germline (reference sequence). After removal of 1 base from V and 8 bases from J, the junction contained 6 bases not matched to a gene. CDR3 coding DNA: TGTGCCTGGAGTGCAAGCAGGGGGCTGGAAGCTTTCTTT. It specifies CAWSASRGLEAFF.

V and J are TRBV5-4 and TRBJ2-1; 12 positions match TRBD2. The CDR3 has 16 amino acids. Germline V gives CDR1 SGHNT, CDR2 YYREEE (reference sequence). J gave up 7 bases and V 0 bases, and 5 bases lay outside the gene matches. CDR3 DNA: TGTGCCAGCAGCTTGGAACTAGCGGGAGGTATAAATGAGCAGTTCTTC. The encoded protein is CASSLELAGGINEQFF.

This clone was seen more than once but under ten times. This chain joins TRBV19 and TRBJ2-2; TRBD1 might be the D (6 bases). The CDR3 covers 14 residues. CDR1 LNHDA and CDR2 SQIVND come from the germline V gene (reference sequence). The V end was cut by 5 bases, the J end by 4 bases, with 11 bases between. The CDR3 DNA reads as TGTGCCAGTAGTCCGCAACAGGGCACCGGGGAGCTGTTTTTT. Its translation is CASSPQQGTGELFF.

This chain uses TRBV5-4 with TRBJ1-6; TRBD1 matches at 7 bases. V shed 1 base and J 4 bases; nucleotides not matched to a gene: 5. The CDR3 extends over 16 amino acids. CDR1 and CDR2 from the germline V gene are SGHNT and YYREEE (reference sequence). The CDR3: CASSLSATGYNSPLHF. CDR3 coding DNA: TGTGCCAGCAGCTTGTCCGCGACAGGGTATAATTCACCCCTCCACTTT.

The V and J genes are TRBV19 and TRBJ2-5; weak D call: TRBD1 (5 bases). Deletions cut 2 bases from V and 3 bases from J, with 13 bases between. Germline V gives CDR1 LNHDA, CDR2 SQIVND (reference sequence). The CDR3 runs 15 residues. The CDR3 here is CASSINWAGKETQYF. The CDR3 region has the DNA TGTGCCAGTAGTATAAATTGGGCAGGGAAAGAGACCCAGTACTTC.

V and J are TRBV21-1 and TRBJ1-5. TRBV21-1 is an annotated pseudogene. The CDR3 is made up of 16 amino acids. CDR3 protein: CASSKRRQFSNQPQHF. The CDR3 DNA follows: TGTGCCAGCAGCAAAAGGAGGCAGTTTAGCAATCAGCCCCAGCATTTT.

This rearrangement joins TRBV21-1 to TRBJ1-6; TRBD1 reflects the table's D call only, with no check against the DNA. TRBV21-1 is deemed a pseudogene. The CDR3 runs 16 residues. The CDR3 loop is CASSKGASSYNSPLHF. CDR3 nucleotide sequence: TGTGCCAGCAGCAAAGGGGCGAGCTCCTATAATTCACCCCTCCACTTT.

The rearrangement uses TRBV5-4 and TRBJ2-5; 9 bases match TRBD1. Trimming at V came to 3 bases and at J to 5 bases, leaving 11 bases not matched to a gene. Germline assignment: CDR1 SGHNT and CDR2 YYREEE (reference sequence). The CDR3 consists of 16 residues. DNA for the CDR3: TGTGCCAGCAGCTCCCTTGACAGGGGGGGGTCGGAGACCCAGTACTTC. Its protein product is CASSSLDRGGSETQYF.

The rearrangement joins TRBV6-5 to TRBJ2-5, with D unclear. Trimming removed 7 bases at V and 5 bases at J, with 8 bases between. The CDR3 is made up of 11 amino acids. The germline gives CDR1 MNHEY, CDR2 SVGAGI. The CDR3 DNA reads TGTGCCAGCACCCAGAGGGAGACCCAGTACTTC. Its translation: CASTQRETQYF.

The chain employs TRBV2 and TRBJ2-2; D gene uncertain. V was trimmed by 3 bases and J by 2 bases, leaving 10 bases between them. Germline CDR1 is SNHLY and CDR2 is FYNNEI. The CDR3 is made up of 15 amino acids. The CDR3 loop is CASSDEATNTGELFF. For the CDR3, the DNA is TGTGCCAGCAGTGATGAGGCCACAAACACCGGGGAGCTGTTTTTT.

The chain carries TRBV5-4 and TRBJ2-1, with 9 bases aligning to TRBD2. The CDR3 covers 16 residues. Germline CDR1 reads SGHNT; CDR2 reads YYREEE (reference sequence). V trimming: 0 bases; J trimming: 5 bases; junction bases outside the gene matches: 6. CDR3 DNA sequence: TGTGCCAGCAGCTTGGGCGGGAGGGCCCGGAACAATGAGCAGTTCTTC. It yields the protein CASSLGGRARNNEQFF.

The chain recombines TRBV7-9 with TRBJ2-1; 10 nucleotides line up with TRBD1. The CDR3 contains 16 residues. Germline trimming cut 5 bases from V and 9 bases from J; bases unmatched to any gene: 13. Per the germline V gene, CDR1 is SEHNR and CDR2 is FQNEAQ (reference sequence). CDR3 nucleotide sequence: TGTGCCAGCAGCCGACTCAGGGACAGGGGAGGCGGTGAGCAGTTCTTC. This translates into CASSRLRDRGGGEQFF.

The V gene is TRBV19, the J gene TRBJ2-1; TRBD2 aligns across 10 bases. Trimming cost V 6 bases and J 7 bases; bases outside gene matches: 6. The CDR3 is 14 residues long. Germline CDR1 is LNHDA and CDR2 is SQIVND (reference sequence). CDR3 sequence (DNA): TGTGCCAGTAGGGCCGGGACTAGCGTTAATGAGCAGTTCTTC. Amino acid sequence: CASRAGTSVNEQFF.

The V and J genes are TRBV3-1 (or the pseudogene TRBV3-2) and TRBJ2-3; the D gene is possibly TRBD2 (6 bases). Trimming took 4 bases from V and 1 from J, leaving 9 bases between them. The germline gives CDR1 LGHDT, CDR2 YNNKEL (reference sequence). The CDR3 spans 14 residues. In nucleotides, the CDR3 is TGTGCCAGCAGCCCGTCTAGCGGCACAGATACGCAGTATTTT. This sequence encodes CASSPSSGTDTQYF.